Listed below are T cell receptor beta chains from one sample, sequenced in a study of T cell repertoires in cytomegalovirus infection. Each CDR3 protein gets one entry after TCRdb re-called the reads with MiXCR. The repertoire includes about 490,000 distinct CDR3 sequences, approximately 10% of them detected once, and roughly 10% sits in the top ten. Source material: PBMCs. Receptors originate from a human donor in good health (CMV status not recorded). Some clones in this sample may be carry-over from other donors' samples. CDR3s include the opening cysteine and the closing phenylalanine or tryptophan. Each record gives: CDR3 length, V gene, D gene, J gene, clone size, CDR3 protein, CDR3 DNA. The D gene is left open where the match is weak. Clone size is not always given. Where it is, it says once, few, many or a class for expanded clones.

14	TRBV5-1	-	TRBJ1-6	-	CASSLDGGRGPLHF	TGCGCCAGCAGCTTGGACGGCGGGAGGGGACCCCTCCACTTT
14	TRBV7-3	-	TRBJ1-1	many	CASSLGGDRTEAFF	TGTGCCAGCAGCTTAGGAGGGGATCGGACTGAAGCTTTCTTT
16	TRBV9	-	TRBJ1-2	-	CASSRDGGELNYGYTF	TGTGCCAGCAGCCGAGATGGTGGCGAGCTTAACTATGGCTACACCTTC
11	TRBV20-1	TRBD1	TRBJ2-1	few	CSASTGAEQFF	TGCAGTGCTTCTACAGGGGCTGAGCAGTTCTTC
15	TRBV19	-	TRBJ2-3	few	CASSIDLAITDTQYF	TGTGCCAGTAGTATAGATCTGGCGATCACAGATACGCAGTATTTT
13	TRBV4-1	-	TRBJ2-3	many	CASSSLPTGTQYF	TGCGCCAGCAGCTCCCTTCCCACAGGTACGCAGTATTTT
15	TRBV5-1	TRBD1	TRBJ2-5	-	CASSLEAGGKETQYF	TGCGCCAGCAGCTTGGAAGCAGGGGGCAAGGAGACCCAGTACTTC
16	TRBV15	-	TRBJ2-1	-	CATNGPRRTPRNEQFF	TGTGCCACCAACGGACCGCGTAGGACCCCCCGGAATGAGCAGTTCTTC
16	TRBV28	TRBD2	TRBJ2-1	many	CASSLRREGLYNEQFF	TGTGCCAGCAGTTTAAGGCGGGAGGGCCTCTACAATGAGCAGTTCTTC
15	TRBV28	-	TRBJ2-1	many	CASGGDSAAYNEQFF	TGTGCCAGCGGGGGAGACAGTGCAGCCTACAATGAGCAGTTCTTC